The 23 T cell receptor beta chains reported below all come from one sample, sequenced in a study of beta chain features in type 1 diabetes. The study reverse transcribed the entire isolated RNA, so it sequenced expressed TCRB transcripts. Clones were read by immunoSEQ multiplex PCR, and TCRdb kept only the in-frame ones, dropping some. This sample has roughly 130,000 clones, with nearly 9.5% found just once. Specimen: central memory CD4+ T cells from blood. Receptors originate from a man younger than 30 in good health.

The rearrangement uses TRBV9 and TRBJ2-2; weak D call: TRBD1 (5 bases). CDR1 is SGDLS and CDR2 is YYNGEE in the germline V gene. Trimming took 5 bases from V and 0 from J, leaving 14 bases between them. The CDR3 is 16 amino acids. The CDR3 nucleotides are TGTGCCAGCAGTCGCCAATTAGGGGCGAACACCGGGGAGCTGTTTTTT. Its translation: CASSRQLGANTGELFF.

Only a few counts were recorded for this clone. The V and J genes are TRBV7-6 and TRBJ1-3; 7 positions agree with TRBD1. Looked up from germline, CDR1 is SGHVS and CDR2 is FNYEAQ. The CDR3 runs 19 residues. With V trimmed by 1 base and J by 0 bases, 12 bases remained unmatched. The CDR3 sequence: CASSLVDTAGGSSGNTIYF. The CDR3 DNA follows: TGTGCCAGCAGCTTAGTTGACACGGCAGGGGGATCCTCTGGAAACACCATATATTTT.

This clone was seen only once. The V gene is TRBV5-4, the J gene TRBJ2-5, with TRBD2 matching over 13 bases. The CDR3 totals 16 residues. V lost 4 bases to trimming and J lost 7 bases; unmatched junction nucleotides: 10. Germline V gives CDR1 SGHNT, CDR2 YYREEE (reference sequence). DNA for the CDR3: TGTGCCAGCAGCAGTGGGACTAGCGGGGTTCGCGGGACCCAGTACTTC. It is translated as CASSSGTSGVRGTQYF.

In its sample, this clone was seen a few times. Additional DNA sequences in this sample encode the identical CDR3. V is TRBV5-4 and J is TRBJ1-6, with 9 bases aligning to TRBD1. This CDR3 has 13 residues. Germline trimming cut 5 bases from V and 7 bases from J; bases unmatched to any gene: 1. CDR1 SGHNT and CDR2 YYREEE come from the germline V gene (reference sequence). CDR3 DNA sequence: TGTGCCAGCAGGGGGACAGGGAATTCACCCCTCCACTTT. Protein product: CASRGTGNSPLHF.

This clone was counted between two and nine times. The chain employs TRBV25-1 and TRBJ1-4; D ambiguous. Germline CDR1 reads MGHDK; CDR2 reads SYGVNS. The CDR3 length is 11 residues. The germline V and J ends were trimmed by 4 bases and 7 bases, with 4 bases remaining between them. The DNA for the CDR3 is TGTGCCAGCAGTGGAGGTGAAAAACTGTTTTTT. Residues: CASSGGEKLFF.

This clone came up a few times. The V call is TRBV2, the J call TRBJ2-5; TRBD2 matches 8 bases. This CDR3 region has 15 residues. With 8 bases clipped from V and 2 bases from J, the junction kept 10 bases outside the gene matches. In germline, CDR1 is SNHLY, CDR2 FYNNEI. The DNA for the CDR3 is TGTGCCAGCGGATCGAGGCGGGGGGATCAAGAGACCCAGTACTTC. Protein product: CASGSRRGDQETQYF.

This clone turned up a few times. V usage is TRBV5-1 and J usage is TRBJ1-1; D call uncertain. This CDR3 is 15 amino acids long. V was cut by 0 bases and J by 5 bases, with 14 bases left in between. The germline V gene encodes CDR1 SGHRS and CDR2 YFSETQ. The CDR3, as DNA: TGCGCCAGCAGCTTGGCCCCCGTTGGGGAGACTGAAGCTTTCTTT. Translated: CASSLAPVGETEAFF.

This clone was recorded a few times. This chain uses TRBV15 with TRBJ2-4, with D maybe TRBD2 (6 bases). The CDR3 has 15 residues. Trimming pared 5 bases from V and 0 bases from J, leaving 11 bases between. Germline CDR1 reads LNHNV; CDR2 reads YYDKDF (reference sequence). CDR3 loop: CATSSGGEAKNIQYF. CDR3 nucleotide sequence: TGTGCCACCAGCTCCGGGGGAGAAGCCAAAAACATTCAGTACTTC. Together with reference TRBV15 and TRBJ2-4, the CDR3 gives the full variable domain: DAMVIQNPRYQVTQFGKPVTLSCSQTLNHNVMYWYQQKSSQAPKLLFHYYDKDFNNEADTPDNFQSRRPNTSFCFLDIRSPGLGDTAMYLCATSSGGEAKNIQYFGAGTRLSVL.

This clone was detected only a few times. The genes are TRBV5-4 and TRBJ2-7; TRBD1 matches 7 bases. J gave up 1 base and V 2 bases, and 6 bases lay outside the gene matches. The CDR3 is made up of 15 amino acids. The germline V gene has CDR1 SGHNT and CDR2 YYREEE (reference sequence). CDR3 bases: TGTGCCAGCAGCTTTCCGGGACAGCGGTCCTACGAGCAGTACTTC. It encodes CASSFPGQRSYEQYF.

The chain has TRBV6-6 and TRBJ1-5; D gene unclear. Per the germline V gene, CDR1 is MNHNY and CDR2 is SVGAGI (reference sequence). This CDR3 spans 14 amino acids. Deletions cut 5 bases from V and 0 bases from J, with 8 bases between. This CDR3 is CASSHQDSNQPQHF. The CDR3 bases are TGTGCCAGCAGTCATCAGGATAGCAATCAGCCCCAGCATTTT.

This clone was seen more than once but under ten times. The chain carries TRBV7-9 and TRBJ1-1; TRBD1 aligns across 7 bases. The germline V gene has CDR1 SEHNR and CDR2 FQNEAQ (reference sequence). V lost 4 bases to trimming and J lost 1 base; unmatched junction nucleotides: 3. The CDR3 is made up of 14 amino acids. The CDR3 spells CASSSSGGNTEAFF. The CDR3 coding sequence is TGTGCCAGCAGCTCCTCAGGGGGGAACACTGAAGCTTTCTTT.

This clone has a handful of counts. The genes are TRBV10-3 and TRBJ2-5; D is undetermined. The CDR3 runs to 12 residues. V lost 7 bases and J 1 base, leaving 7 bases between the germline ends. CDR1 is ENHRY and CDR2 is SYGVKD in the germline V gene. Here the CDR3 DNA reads TGTGCCATCAAGGCTAGCCAAGAGACCCAGTACTTC. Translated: CAIKASQETQYF.

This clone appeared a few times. This CDR3 reads CASIIRVGRMNTEAFF. CDR3 sequence (DNA): TGTGCCAGTATTATCAGGGTAGGAAGGATGAACACTGAAGCTTTCTTT. The chain combines TRBV19 with TRBJ1-1; TRBD1 might be the D (5 bases). In germline, CDR1 is LNHDA, CDR2 SQIVND (reference sequence). V lost 7 bases and J 0 bases, leaving 18 bases between the germline ends. CDR3 length: 16 amino acids.

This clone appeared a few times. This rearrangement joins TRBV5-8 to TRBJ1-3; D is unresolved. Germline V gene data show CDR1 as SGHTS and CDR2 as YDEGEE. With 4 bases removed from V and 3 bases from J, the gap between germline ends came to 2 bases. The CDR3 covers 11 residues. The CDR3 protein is CASSRGNTIYF. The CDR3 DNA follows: TGTGCCAGCAGCCGTGGAAACACCATATATTTT.

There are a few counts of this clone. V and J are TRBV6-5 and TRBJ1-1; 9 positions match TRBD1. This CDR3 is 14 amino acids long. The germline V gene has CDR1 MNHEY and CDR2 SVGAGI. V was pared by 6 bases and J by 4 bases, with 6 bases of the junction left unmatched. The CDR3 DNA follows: TGTGCCAGCAGCAGCGCGGACAGGGGCACTGAAGCTTTCTTT. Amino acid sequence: CASSSADRGTEAFF.

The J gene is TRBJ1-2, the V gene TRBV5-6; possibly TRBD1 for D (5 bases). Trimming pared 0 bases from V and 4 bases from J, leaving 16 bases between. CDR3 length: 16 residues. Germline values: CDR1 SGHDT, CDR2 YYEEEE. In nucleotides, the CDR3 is TGTGCCAGCAGCTTGGAGGGGATTGAGGAGAGCTATGGCTACACCTTC. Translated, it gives CASSLEGIEESYGYTF.

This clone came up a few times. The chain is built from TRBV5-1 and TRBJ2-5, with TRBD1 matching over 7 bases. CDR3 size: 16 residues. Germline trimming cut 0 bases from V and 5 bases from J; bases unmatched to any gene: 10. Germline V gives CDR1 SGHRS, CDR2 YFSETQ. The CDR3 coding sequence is TGCGCCAGCAGCTTGGGCCCCGGGACAGAGGGGGAGACCCAGTACTTC. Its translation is CASSLGPGTEGETQYF. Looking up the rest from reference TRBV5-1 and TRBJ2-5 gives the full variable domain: KAGVTQTPRYLIKTRGQQVTLSCSPISGHRSVSWYQQTPGQGLQFLFEYFSETQRNKGNFPGRFSGRQFSNSRSEMNVSTLELGDSALYLCASSLGPGTEGETQYFGPGTRLLVL.

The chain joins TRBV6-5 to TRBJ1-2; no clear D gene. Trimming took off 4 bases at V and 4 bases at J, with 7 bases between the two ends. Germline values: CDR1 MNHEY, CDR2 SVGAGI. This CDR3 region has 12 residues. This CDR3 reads CASSSRIYGYTF. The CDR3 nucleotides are TGTGCCAGCAGTTCCAGAATCTATGGCTACACCTTC.

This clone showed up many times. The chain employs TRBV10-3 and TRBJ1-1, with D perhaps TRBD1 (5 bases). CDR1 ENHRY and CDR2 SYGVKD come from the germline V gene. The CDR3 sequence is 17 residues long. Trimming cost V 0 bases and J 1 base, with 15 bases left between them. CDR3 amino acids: CAISESQGSGQNTEAFF. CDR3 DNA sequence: TGTGCCATCAGTGAGTCCCAGGGATCAGGTCAGAACACTGAAGCTTTCTTT.

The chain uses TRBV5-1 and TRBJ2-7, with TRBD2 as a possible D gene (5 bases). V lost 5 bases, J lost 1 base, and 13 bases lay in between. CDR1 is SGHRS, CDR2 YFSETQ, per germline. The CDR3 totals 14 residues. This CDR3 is CASRKGSESYEQYF. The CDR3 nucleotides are TGCGCCAGCAGAAAGGGTAGCGAATCCTACGAGCAGTACTTC.

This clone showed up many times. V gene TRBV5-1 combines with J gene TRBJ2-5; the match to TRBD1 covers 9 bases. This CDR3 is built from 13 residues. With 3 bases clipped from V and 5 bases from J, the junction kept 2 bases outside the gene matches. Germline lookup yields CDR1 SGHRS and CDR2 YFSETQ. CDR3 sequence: CASSSGQGETQYF. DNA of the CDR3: TGCGCCAGCAGCTCGGGACAGGGTGAGACCCAGTACTTC.

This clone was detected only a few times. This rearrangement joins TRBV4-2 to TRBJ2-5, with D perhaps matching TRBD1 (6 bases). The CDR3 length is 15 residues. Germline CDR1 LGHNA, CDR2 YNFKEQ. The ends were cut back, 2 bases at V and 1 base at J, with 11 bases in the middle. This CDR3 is CASSQLGAIQETQYF. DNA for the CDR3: TGTGCCAGCAGCCAACTGGGGGCAATCCAAGAGACCCAGTACTTC.

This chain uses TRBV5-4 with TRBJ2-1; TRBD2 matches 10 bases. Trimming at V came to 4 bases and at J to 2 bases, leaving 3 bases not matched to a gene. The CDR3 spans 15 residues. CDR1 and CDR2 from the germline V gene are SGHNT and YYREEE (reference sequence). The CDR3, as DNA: TGTGCCAGCAGCCGAAGCGGGGGGGCCTACAATGAGCAGTTCTTC. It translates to CASSRSGGAYNEQFF.